Presented here are 5 T cell receptor beta chains from one specimen sequenced in a study of blood T cell repertoires in COVID-19. Clones were sequenced by immunoSEQ multiplex PCR, and TCRdb holds only the in-frame ones, with some missing. The sample holds more than 300,000 clones, 70% to 90% seen once. Sequencing input: PBMCs or T cells enriched from blood (not recorded which). The origin of the receptors is a man in his forties in a cohort exposed to, infected with or recovered from COVID-19 (not recorded which).

This clone was observed once. The J gene is TRBJ2-7, the V gene TRBV20-1; the D gene is possibly TRBD2 (5 bases). Trimming stripped 3 bases from V and 2 bases from J, with 14 bases between. The germline V gene encodes CDR1 DFQATT and CDR2 SNEGSKA (reference sequence). This CDR3 has 14 amino acids. The CDR3 DNA reads as TGCAGTGCTAGTCTCGAAGAGGGTACCTACGAGCAGTACTTC. It is translated as CSASLEEGTYEQYF.

The gene calls are TRBV10-3 and TRBJ2-1, with 11 bases identical to TRBD2. Germline CDR1 is ENHRY and CDR2 is SYGVKD. This CDR3 is built from 16 residues. After removal of 4 bases from V and 5 bases from J, the junction contained 7 bases not matched to a gene. As DNA, the CDR3 is TGTGCCATCAGTGCCCCACCGGGACTAGCGGACAATGAGCAGTTCTTC. This codes for CAISAPPGLADNEQFF.

This rearrangement joins TRBV28 to TRBJ1-4, with D hard to call. CDR1 is MDHEN and CDR2 is SYDVKM in the germline V gene. This CDR3 comprises 14 residues. The V gene lost 6 bases and the J gene lost 3 bases, with 11 bases spanning the gap. The CDR3 DNA reads TGTGCCAGCAGCATAGCAGTATCTAATGAAAAACTGTTTTTT. As protein: CASSIAVSNEKLFF.

The gene calls are TRBV25-1 and TRBJ2-5, with D uncertain. CDR1 and CDR2 from the germline V gene are MGHDK and SYGVNS. The CDR3 totals 11 residues. Trimming pared 0 bases from V and 10 bases from J, leaving 6 bases between. The CDR3 DNA follows: TGTGCCAGCAGTGAATACCCCGTCCAGTACTTC. The encoded protein is CASSEYPVQYF.

V is TRBV12-3 or TRBV12-4 and J is TRBJ1-1; weak D call: TRBD1 (5 bases). The CDR3 loop spans 13 amino acids. Trimming shortened V by 3 bases and J by 4 bases, and 9 bases separated the two germline ends. The CDR3 loop reads CASSFKDTTEAFF. CDR3 coding DNA: TGTGCCAGCAGTTTCAAGGACACCACTGAAGCTTTCTTT.